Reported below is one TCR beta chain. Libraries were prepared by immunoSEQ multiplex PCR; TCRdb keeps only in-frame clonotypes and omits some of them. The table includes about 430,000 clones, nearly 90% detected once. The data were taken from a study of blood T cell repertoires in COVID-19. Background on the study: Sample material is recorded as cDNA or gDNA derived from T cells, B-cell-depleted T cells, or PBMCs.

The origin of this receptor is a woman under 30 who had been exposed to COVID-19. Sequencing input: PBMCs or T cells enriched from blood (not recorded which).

CDR3 sequence reads: CASSPQGNQPQHF. The CDR3 DNA reads TGTGCCAGCAGTCCTCAGGGGAATCAGCCCCAGCATTTT. The chain employs TRBV28 and TRBJ1-5; D is possibly TRBD1 (6 bases). This CDR3 contains 13 residues. V lost 5 bases and J lost 4, with 9 bases in between. CDR1 is MDHEN, CDR2 SYDVKM, per germline.